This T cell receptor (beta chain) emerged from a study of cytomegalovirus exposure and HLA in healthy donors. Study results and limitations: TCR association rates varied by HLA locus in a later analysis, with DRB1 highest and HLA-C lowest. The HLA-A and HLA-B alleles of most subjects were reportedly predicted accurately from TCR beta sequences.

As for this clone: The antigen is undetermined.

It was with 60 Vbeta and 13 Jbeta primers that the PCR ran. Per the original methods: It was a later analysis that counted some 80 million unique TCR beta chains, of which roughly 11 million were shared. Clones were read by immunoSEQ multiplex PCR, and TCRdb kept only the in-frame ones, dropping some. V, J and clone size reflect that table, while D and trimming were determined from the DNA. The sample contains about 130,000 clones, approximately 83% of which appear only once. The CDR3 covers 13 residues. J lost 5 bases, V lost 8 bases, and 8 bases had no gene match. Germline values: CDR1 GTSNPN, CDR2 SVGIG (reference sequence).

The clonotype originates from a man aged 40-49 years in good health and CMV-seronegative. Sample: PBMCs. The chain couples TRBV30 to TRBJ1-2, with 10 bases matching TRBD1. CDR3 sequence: CASEAGQGYGYTF. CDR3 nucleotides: TGTGCCAGCGAGGCGGGACAGGGGTATGGCTACACCTTC.